This T cell receptor (beta chain) was captured by sequencing in a study of OX40 agonist ivuxolimab in advanced cancers. Produced via immunoSEQ multiplex PCR; TCRdb's table is partial and in-frame only. In the table there are more than 25,000 clones, 70% to 90% of which are singletons. With 3 bases removed from V and 3 bases from J, the gap between germline ends came to 8 bases. This CDR3 has 13 amino acids. Germline V gene data show CDR1 as MNHEY and CDR2 as SVGAGI. The source is an adult with an advanced solid tumor such as melanoma, head and neck, liver or kidney cancer. The rearrangement joins TRBV6-5 to TRBJ1-1, with D unresolved. Sample: CD4+ or CD8+ T cells sorted from blood, taken in a trial of the OX40 agonist ivuxolimab. The CDR3 reads CASSYVGDTEAFF. The DNA of the CDR3 is TGTGCCAGCAGTTATGTGGGAGACACTGAAGCTTTCTTT.